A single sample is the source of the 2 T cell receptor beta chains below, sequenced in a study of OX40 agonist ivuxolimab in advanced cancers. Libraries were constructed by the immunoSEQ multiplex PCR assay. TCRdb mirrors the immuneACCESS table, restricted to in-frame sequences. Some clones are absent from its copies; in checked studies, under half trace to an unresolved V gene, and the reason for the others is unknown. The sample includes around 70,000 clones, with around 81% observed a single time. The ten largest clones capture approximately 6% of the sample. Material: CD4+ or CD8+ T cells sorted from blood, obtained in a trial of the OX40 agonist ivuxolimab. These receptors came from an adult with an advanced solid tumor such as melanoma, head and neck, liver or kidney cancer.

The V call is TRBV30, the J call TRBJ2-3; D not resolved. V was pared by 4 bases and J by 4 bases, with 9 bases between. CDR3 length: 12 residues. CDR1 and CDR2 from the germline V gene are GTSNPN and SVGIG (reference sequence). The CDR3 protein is CAWTEMADTQYF. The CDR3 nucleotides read TGTGCCTGGACGGAGATGGCAGATACGCAGTATTTT.

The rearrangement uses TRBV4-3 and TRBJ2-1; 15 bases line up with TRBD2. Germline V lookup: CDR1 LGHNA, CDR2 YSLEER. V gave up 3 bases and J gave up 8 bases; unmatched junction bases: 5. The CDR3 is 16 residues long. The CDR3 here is CASSQGTSGRFYEQFF. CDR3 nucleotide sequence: TGCGCCAGCAGCCAGGGGACTAGCGGGAGGTTCTATGAGCAGTTCTTC.